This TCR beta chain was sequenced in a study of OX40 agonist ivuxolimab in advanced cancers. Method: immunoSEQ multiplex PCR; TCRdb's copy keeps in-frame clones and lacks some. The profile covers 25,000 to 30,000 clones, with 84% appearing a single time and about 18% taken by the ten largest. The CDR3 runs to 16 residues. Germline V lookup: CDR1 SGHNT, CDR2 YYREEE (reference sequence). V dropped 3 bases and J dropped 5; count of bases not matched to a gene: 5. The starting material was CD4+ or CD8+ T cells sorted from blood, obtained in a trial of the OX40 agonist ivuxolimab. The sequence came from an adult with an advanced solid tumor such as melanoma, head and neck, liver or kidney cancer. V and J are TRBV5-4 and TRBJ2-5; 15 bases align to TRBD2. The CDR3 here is CASSSGLAGGPETQYF. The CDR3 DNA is TGTGCCAGCAGCTCCGGACTAGCGGGAGGGCCGGAGACCCAGTACTTC. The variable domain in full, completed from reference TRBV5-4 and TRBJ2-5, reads ETGVTQSPTHLIKTRGQQVTLRCSSQSGHNTVSWYQQALGQGPQFIFQYYREEENGRGNFPPRFSGLQFPNYSSELNVNALELDDSALYLCASSSGLAGGPETQYFGPGTRLLVL.